This T cell receptor (beta chain) came from a study of T cell responses to AZD1222 COVID-19 vaccine. Study conclusions and caveats: Vaccine-associated CD4 TCRs ranged over spike, dominating at 160-218 and 743-854.

The germline V gene encodes CDR1 MNHEY and CDR2 SMNVEV (reference sequence). V shed 3 bases, J shed 8 bases, and the junction held 6 bases outside the gene matches. The CDR3 contains 14 residues. Some clones are missing from TCRdb's copy, which holds only in-frame ones; the method was immunoSEQ multiplex PCR. Of about 140,000 clones in the sample, 90% were seen once. Of note for this clone: Its antigen is undetermined.

Sequencing used peripheral blood, obtained on day 0 of AZD1222 vaccination. This TCR was recovered from an adult in good health. V is TRBV27 and J is TRBJ1-4, with TRBD1 identical over 7 bases. The CDR3 sequence: CASSLGWDREKLFF. In nucleotides, the CDR3 is TGTGCCAGCAGTTTGGGTTGGGACAGAGAAAAACTGTTTTTT.